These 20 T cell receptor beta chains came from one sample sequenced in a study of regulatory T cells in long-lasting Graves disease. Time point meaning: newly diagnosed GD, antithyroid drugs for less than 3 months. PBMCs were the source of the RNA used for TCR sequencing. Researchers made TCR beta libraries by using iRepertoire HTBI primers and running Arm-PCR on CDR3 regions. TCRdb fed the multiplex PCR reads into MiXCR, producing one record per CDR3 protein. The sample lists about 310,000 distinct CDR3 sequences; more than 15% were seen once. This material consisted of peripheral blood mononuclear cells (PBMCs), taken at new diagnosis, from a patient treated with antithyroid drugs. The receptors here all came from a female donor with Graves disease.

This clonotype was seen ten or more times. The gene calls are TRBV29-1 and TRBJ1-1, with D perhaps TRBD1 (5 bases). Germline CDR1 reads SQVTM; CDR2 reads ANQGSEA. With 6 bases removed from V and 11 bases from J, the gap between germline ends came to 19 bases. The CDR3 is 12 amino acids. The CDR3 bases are TGCAGCGTGAGGGCCTCCCTTGCAGGGGCTTTCTTT. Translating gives CSVRASLAGAFF.

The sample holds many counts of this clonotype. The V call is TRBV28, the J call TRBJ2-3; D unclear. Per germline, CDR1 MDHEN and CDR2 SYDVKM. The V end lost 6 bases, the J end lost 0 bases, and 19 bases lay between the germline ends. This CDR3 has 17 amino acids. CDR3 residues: CASSLGYTASSTDTQYF. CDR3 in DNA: TGTGCCAGCAGCCTTGGTTACACTGCCTCTAGCACAGATACGCAGTATTTT.

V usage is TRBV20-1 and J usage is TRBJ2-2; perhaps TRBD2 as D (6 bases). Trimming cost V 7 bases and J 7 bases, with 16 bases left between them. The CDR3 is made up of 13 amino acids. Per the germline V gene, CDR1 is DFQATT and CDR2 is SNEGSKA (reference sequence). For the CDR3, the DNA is TGCAGTGATATGGCGGGGATCGGCGGGGAGCTGTTTTTT. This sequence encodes CSDMAGIGGELFF.

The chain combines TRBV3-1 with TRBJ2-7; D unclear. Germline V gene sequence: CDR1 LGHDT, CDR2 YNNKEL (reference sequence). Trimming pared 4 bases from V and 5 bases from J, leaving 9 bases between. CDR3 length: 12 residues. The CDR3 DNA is TGTGCCAGCAGCCTCCTAACTAACGAGCAGTACTTC. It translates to CASSLLTNEQYF.

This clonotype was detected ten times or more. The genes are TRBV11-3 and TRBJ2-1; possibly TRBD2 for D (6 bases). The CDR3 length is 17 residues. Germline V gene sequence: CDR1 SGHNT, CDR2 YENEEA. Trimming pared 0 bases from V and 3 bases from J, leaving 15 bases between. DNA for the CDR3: TGTGCCAGCAGCTTAGATAGTTTCGGAGGGGTCTACAATGAGCAGTTCTTC. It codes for CASSLDSFGGVYNEQFF.

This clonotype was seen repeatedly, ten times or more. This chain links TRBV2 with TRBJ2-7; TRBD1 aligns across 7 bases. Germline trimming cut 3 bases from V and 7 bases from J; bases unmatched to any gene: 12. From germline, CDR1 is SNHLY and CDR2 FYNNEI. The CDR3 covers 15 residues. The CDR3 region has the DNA TGTGCCAGCAGTGATGACAGGGCGGATACGTCGGAGCAGTACTTC. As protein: CASSDDRADTSEQYF.

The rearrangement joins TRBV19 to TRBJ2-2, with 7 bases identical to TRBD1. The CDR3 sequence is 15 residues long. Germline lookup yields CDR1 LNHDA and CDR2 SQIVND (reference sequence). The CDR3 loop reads CVSQGDPVFTGELFF. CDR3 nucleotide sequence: TGTGTATCTCAGGGGGACCCAGTTTTCACCGGGGAGCTGTTTTTT.

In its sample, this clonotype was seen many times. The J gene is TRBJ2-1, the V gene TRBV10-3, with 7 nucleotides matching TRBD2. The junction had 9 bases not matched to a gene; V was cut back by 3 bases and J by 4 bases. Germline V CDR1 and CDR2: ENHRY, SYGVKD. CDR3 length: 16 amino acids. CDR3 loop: CAISDQTGRRYNEQFF. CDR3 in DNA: TGTGCCATCAGTGATCAAACCGGGAGGAGATACAATGAGCAGTTCTTC.

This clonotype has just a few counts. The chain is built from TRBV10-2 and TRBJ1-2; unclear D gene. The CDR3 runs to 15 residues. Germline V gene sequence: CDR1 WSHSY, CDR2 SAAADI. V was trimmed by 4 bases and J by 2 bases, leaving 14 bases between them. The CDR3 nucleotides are TGCGCCAGCAGTGGCCCGTTAGGGAAAAACTATGGCTACACCTTC. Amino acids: CASSGPLGKNYGYTF.

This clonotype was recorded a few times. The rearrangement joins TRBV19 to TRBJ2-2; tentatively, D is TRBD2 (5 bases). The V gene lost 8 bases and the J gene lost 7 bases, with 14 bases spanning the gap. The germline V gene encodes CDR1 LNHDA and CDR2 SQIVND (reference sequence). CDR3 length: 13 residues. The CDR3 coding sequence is TGTGCCAGTCAGCGGACCGAGGGCGGGGAGCTGTTTTTT. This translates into CASQRTEGGELFF.

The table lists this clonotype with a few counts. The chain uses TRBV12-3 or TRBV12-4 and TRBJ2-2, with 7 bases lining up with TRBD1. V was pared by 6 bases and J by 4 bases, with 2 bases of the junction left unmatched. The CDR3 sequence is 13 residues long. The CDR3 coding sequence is TGTGCCAGCAGCGCAGGGGGCACCGGGGAGCTGTTTTTT. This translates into CASSAGGTGELFF.

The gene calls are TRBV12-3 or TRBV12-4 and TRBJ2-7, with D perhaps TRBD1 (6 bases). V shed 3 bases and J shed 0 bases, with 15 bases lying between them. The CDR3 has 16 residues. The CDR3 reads CASSFLHRAGSYEQYF. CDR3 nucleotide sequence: TGTGCCAGCAGTTTTTTACACAGGGCGGGCTCCTACGAGCAGTACTTC.

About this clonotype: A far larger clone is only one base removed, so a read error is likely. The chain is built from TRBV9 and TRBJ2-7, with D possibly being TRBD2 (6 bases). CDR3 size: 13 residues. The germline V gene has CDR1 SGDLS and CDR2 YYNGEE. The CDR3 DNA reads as TGTGCCAGCACCCGGGAGTGGTCCTACGAGCGGTACTTC. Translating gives CASTREWSYERYF.

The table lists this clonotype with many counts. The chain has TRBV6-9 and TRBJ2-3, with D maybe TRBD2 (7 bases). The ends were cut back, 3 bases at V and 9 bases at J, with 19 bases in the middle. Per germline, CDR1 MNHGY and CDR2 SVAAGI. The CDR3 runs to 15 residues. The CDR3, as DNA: TGTGCCAGCAGTTACTCGAACCCCAGGGGAGGGACGCAGTATTTT. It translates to CASSYSNPRGGTQYF.

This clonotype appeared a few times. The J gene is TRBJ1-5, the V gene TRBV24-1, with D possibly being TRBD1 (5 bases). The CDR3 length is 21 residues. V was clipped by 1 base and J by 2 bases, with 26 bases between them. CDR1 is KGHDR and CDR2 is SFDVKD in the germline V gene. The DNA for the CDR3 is TGTGCCACCAGTGATTTCTCGATCAGGGCCTTGATTTGGAGGGGCAATCAGCCCCAGCATTTT. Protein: CATSDFSIRALIWRGNQPQHF.

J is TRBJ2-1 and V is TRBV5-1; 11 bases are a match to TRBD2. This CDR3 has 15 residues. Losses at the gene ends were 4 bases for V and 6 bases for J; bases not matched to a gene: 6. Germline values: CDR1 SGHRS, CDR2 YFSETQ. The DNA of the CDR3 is TGCGCCAGCAGCACTAGCGGGAGCTCTGCCAATGAGCAGTTCTTC. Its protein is CASSTSGSSANEQFF.

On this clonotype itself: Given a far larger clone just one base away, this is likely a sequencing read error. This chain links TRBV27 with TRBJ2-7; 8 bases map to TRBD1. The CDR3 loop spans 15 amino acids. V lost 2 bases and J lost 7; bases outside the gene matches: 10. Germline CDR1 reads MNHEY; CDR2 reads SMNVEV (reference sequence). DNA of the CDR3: TGTGCCAGCAGTTTACAGGGGGCTGAATACAATGAGCAGTACTTC. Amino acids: CASSLQGAEYNEQYF.

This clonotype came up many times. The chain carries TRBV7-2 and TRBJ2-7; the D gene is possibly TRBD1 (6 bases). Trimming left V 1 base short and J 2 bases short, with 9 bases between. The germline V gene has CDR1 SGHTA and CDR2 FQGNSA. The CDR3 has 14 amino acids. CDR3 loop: CASSLGQATYEQYF. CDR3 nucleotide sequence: TGTGCCAGCAGCTTAGGACAGGCGACCTACGAGCAGTACTTC. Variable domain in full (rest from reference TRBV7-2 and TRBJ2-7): GAGVSQSPSNKVTEKGKDVELRCDPISGHTALYWYRQSLGQGLEFLIYFQGNSAPDKSGLPSDRFSAERTGGSVSTLTIQRTQQEDSAVYLCASSLGQATYEQYFGPGTRLTVT.

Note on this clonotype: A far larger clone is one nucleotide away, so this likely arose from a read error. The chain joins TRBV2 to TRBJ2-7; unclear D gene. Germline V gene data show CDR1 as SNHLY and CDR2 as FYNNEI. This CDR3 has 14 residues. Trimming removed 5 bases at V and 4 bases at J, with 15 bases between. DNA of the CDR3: TGTGCCAGCAGTCTGTGGGGTAGAACGTACGAGCAGTACTTC. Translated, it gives CASSLWGRTYEQYF.

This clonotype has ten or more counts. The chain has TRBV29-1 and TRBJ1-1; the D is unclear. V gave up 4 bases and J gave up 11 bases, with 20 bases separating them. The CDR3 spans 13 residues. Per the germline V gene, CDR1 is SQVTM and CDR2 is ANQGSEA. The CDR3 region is CSVGALTGVRAFF. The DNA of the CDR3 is TGCAGCGTTGGGGCTCTTACGGGCGTAAGGGCTTTCTTT.